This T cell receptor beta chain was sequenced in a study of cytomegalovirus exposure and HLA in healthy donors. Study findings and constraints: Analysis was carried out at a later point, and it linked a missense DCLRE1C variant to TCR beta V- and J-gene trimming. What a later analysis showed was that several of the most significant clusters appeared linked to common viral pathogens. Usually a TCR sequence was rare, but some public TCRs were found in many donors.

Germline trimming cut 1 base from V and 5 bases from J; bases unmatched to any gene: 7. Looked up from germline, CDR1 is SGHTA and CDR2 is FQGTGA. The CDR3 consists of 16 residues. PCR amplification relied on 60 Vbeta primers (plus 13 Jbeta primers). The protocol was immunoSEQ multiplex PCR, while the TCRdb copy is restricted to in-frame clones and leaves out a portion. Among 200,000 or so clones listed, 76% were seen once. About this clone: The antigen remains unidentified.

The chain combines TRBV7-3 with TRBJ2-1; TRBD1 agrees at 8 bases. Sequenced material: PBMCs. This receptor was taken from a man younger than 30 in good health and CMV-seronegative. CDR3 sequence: CASSLIATGENNEQFF. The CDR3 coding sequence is TGTGCCAGCAGCTTAATCGCGACAGGGGAAAACAATGAGCAGTTCTTC.